The 21 T cell receptor beta chains below come from one sample, sequenced in a study of blood T cell repertoires in COVID-19. The data were produced by immunoSEQ multiplex PCR, yet TCRdb's version contains in-frame clones alone and is incomplete. This sample carries some 140,000 clones, approximately 81% of them seen once, and the ten largest clones take about 5.5%. The sequenced sample consisted of PBMCs or T cells enriched from blood (not recorded which). These TCRs come from a man aged 40-49 years with acute COVID-19.

The chain is built from TRBV6-5 and TRBJ2-7, with 10 bases that match TRBD1. With 6 bases clipped from V and 3 bases from J, the junction kept 5 bases outside the gene matches. In germline, CDR1 is MNHEY, CDR2 SVGAGI. The length of the CDR3 is 14 residues. This chain's CDR3 is CASSPTGGFYEQYF. CDR3 DNA sequence: TGTGCCAGCAGCCCGACAGGGGGCTTCTACGAGCAGTACTTC.

V gene TRBV4-3 combines with J gene TRBJ1-6; D is ambiguous. Germline CDR1 reads LGHNA; CDR2 reads YSLEER. V was trimmed by 5 bases and J by 8 bases, leaving 13 bases between them. The CDR3 totals 14 residues. The CDR3 is CASSSNRGDSPLHF. CDR3 coding DNA: TGCGCCAGCAGCTCTAACCGCGGGGATTCACCCCTCCACTTT.

The J gene is TRBJ2-2, the V gene TRBV19, with TRBD1 matching 9 bases. From germline, CDR1 is LNHDA and CDR2 SQIVND (reference sequence). J lost 7 bases, V lost 5 bases, and 17 bases had no gene match. The length of the CDR3 is 18 residues. The CDR3 sequence: CASSARGTGSPRGGELFF. The CDR3 bases are TGTGCCAGTAGTGCACGCGGGACAGGGTCTCCCCGGGGCGGGGAGCTGTTTTTT.

The CDR3 reads CASGLVPGAEAFF. For the CDR3, the DNA is TGTGCTAGTGGTTTGGTACCGGGGGCTGAAGCTTTCTTT. The chain combines TRBV12-5 with TRBJ1-1, with D tentatively TRBD1 (5 bases). The CDR3 loop spans 13 amino acids. Germline CDR1 is LGHNT and CDR2 is FRNRAP. Trimming removed 0 bases at V and 6 bases at J, with 8 bases between.

The rearrangement uses TRBV6-5 and TRBJ1-4; TRBD1 is a possible D gene (5 bases). This CDR3 is 14 amino acids long. V gave up 6 bases and J gave up 6 bases, with 14 bases separating them. Germline CDR1 MNHEY, CDR2 SVGAGI. This chain's CDR3 is CASRQAVKDEKLFF. DNA of the CDR3: TGTGCCAGCAGACAGGCAGTTAAGGATGAAAAACTGTTTTTT.

The chain employs TRBV5-1 and TRBJ1-3; D gene ambiguous. The germline gives CDR1 SGHRS, CDR2 YFSETQ. This CDR3 contains 14 residues. Trimming stripped 0 bases from V and 7 bases from J, with 11 bases between. The CDR3 region has the DNA TGCGCCAGCAGCTTGGCCGGGAACGAGAACACCATATATTTT. As protein: CASSLAGNENTIYF. The full variable domain, completed using reference TRBV5-1 and TRBJ1-3, is KAGVTQTPRYLIKTRGQQVTLSCSPISGHRSVSWYQQTPGQGLQFLFEYFSETQRNKGNFPGRFSGRQFSNSRSEMNVSTLELGDSALYLCASSLAGNENTIYFGEGSWLTVV.

This clone was recorded once. V and J are TRBV7-2 and TRBJ1-3; D is perhaps TRBD1 (6 bases). CDR1 is SGHTA, CDR2 FQGNSA, per germline. Trimming left V 5 bases short and J 3 bases short, with 11 bases between. CDR3 size: 14 residues. CDR3 region: CASSPQGRGNTIYF. The CDR3 region has the DNA TGTGCCAGCAGCCCACAGGGCCGTGGAAACACCATATATTTT.

CDR3: CASSKDYRSYEQYF. Here the CDR3 DNA reads TGTGCCAGTAGTAAGGACTACCGCTCCTACGAGCAGTACTTC. V usage is TRBV19 and J usage is TRBJ2-7, with TRBD2 as a possible D gene (6 bases). The V end was cut by 4 bases, the J end by 0 bases, with 10 bases between. The V gene's germline CDR1 is LNHDA and CDR2 SQIVND (reference sequence). The CDR3 sequence is 14 residues long. The entire variable domain, with the rest obtained from reference TRBV19 and TRBJ2-7, is as follows: DGGITQSPKYLFRKEGQNVTLSCEQNLNHDAMYWYRQDPGQGLRLIYYSQIVNDFQKGDIAEGYSVSREKKESFPLTVTSAQKNPTAFYLCASSKDYRSYEQYFGPGTRLTVT.

The chain combines TRBV6-1 with TRBJ2-1; 8 bases match TRBD1. CDR1 MNHNS and CDR2 SASEGT come from the germline V gene. J was trimmed by 6 bases and V by 7 bases; bases with no gene match: 2. This CDR3 is built from 12 residues. Here the CDR3 DNA reads TGTGCCAGCAACGGACAGGGCAATGAGCAGTTCTTC. Its protein product is CASNGQGNEQFF.

The J gene is TRBJ2-6, the V gene TRBV29-1, with no clear D. The CDR3 contains 14 residues. The V gene lost 3 bases and the J gene lost 0 bases, with 6 bases spanning the gap. Germline-derived CDR1 and CDR2 are SQVTM and ANQGSEA. CDR3 in amino acids: CSVDRLSGANVLTF. The CDR3 coding sequence is TGCAGCGTTGACAGGCTCTCTGGGGCCAACGTCCTGACTTTC.

This chain joins TRBV2 and TRBJ2-1; TRBD2 aligns across 8 bases. The CDR3 consists of 14 residues. The germline gives CDR1 SNHLY, CDR2 FYNNEI. Trimming took 5 bases from V and 8 from J; bases not matched to a gene: 8. CDR3: CASSRSGGPYEQFF. For the CDR3, the DNA is TGTGCCAGCAGTAGGTCGGGAGGGCCCTATGAGCAGTTCTTC.

In this sample, this clone turned up once. For the CDR3, the DNA is TGTGCCAGCAGCTTCGGGGTAAACAATGAGCAGTTCTTC. Translation gives CASSFGVNNEQFF. The rearrangement joins TRBV7-9 to TRBJ2-1; D possibly corresponds to TRBD2 (5 bases). Trimming shortened V by 3 bases and J by 5 bases, and 8 bases separated the two germline ends. The CDR3 contains 13 residues. Germline CDR1 SEHNR, CDR2 FQNEAQ (reference sequence).

The chain is built from TRBV10-3 and TRBJ2-2, with D possibly matching TRBD1 (6 bases). V was cut by 0 bases and J by 1 base, with 6 bases left in between. CDR3 length: 15 residues. Germline CDR1 and CDR2: ENHRY and SYGVKD. CDR3 loop: CAISESGQNTGELFF. In nucleotides, the CDR3 is TGTGCCATCAGTGAGTCGGGACAGAACACCGGGGAGCTGTTTTTT.

This chain links TRBV19 with TRBJ1-2, with 7 bases identical to TRBD1. The length of the CDR3 is 13 residues. The J segment lost 7 bases and the V segment lost 4 bases, leaving 6 bases of the junction unmatched. CDR1 LNHDA and CDR2 SQIVND come from the germline V gene (reference sequence). DNA for the CDR3: TGTGCCAGTAGTACCTCCCAGGGGGGTGGCTACACCTTC. Its protein is CASSTSQGGGYTF. The full variable domain, with the rest looked up from reference TRBV19 and TRBJ1-2, is DGGITQSPKYLFRKEGQNVTLSCEQNLNHDAMYWYRQDPGQGLRLIYYSQIVNDFQKGDIAEGYSVSREKKESFPLTVTSAQKNPTAFYLCASSTSQGGGYTFGSGTRLTVV.

This chain connects TRBV19 to TRBJ1-2; D is possibly TRBD1 (6 bases). This CDR3 is built from 16 residues. Trimming took off 6 bases at V and 5 bases at J, with 22 bases between the two ends. Germline V gives CDR1 LNHDA, CDR2 SQIVND (reference sequence). Here the CDR3 DNA reads TGTGCCAGTAGCCCCCTCACCCCTGACAGGATTTATGGCTACACCTTC. This translates into CASSPLTPDRIYGYTF.

The rearrangement uses TRBV3-1 (or the pseudogene TRBV3-2) and TRBJ1-2; TRBD1 agrees at 7 bases. The CDR3 has 14 amino acids. J gave up 8 bases and V 1 base, and 7 bases lay outside the gene matches. The germline CDR1 and CDR2 sequences are LGHDT and YNNKEL (reference sequence). Here the CDR3 reads CASSQGTRGQGYTF. CDR3 bases: TGTGCCAGCAGCCAAGGAACTAGGGGGCAGGGCTACACCTTC.

The V gene is TRBV3-1 (or the pseudogene TRBV3-2), the J gene TRBJ2-7, with a possible D match to TRBD1 (6 bases). Trimming removed 0 bases at V and 7 bases at J, with 25 bases between. CDR1 is LGHDT, CDR2 YNNKEL, per germline (reference sequence). The CDR3 consists of 18 residues. CDR3 DNA: TGTGCCAGCAGCCAAGAGGGGCAGGGGAAGTACCCTATACAGGAGCAGTACTTC. It is translated as CASSQEGQGKYPIQEQYF.

The chain combines TRBV25-1 with TRBJ2-3; D is ambiguous. Trimming shortened V by 0 bases and J by 6 bases, and 13 bases separated the two germline ends. The CDR3 length is 15 residues. Germline V lookup: CDR1 MGHDK, CDR2 SYGVNS. CDR3 nucleotide sequence: TGTGCCAGCAGTGAATATGGCCAGGCAACGGATACGCAGTATTTT. Residues: CASSEYGQATDTQYF.

V and J are TRBV11-3 and TRBJ2-1, with D possibly being TRBD2 (5 bases). V lost 1 base and J lost 7, with 14 bases in between. The CDR3 covers 15 residues. Germline CDR1 and CDR2: SGHNT and YENEEA. The CDR3 is CASSLGGLQANEQFF. The CDR3, as DNA: TGTGCCAGCAGCTTAGGAGGACTTCAGGCAAATGAGCAGTTCTTC.

V is TRBV2 and J is TRBJ1-5; TRBD1 might be the D (6 bases). The CDR3 extends over 14 amino acids. V gave up 6 bases and J gave up 6 bases, with 15 bases separating them. Per germline, CDR1 SNHLY and CDR2 FYNNEI. DNA of the CDR3: TGTGCCAGCAGCGTTGACTCGACAGGTCAGCCCCAGCATTTT. Protein product: CASSVDSTGQPQHF.

This chain uses TRBV7-6 with TRBJ2-2, with a possible D match to TRBD2 (5 bases). Per germline, CDR1 SGHVS and CDR2 FNYEAQ. The CDR3 length is 16 residues. The germline V and J ends were trimmed by 5 bases and 0 bases, with 13 bases remaining between them. CDR3: CASSLSVKSNTGELFF. The CDR3 DNA is TGTGCCAGCAGCCTTAGCGTAAAGTCGAACACCGGGGAGCTGTTTTTT.